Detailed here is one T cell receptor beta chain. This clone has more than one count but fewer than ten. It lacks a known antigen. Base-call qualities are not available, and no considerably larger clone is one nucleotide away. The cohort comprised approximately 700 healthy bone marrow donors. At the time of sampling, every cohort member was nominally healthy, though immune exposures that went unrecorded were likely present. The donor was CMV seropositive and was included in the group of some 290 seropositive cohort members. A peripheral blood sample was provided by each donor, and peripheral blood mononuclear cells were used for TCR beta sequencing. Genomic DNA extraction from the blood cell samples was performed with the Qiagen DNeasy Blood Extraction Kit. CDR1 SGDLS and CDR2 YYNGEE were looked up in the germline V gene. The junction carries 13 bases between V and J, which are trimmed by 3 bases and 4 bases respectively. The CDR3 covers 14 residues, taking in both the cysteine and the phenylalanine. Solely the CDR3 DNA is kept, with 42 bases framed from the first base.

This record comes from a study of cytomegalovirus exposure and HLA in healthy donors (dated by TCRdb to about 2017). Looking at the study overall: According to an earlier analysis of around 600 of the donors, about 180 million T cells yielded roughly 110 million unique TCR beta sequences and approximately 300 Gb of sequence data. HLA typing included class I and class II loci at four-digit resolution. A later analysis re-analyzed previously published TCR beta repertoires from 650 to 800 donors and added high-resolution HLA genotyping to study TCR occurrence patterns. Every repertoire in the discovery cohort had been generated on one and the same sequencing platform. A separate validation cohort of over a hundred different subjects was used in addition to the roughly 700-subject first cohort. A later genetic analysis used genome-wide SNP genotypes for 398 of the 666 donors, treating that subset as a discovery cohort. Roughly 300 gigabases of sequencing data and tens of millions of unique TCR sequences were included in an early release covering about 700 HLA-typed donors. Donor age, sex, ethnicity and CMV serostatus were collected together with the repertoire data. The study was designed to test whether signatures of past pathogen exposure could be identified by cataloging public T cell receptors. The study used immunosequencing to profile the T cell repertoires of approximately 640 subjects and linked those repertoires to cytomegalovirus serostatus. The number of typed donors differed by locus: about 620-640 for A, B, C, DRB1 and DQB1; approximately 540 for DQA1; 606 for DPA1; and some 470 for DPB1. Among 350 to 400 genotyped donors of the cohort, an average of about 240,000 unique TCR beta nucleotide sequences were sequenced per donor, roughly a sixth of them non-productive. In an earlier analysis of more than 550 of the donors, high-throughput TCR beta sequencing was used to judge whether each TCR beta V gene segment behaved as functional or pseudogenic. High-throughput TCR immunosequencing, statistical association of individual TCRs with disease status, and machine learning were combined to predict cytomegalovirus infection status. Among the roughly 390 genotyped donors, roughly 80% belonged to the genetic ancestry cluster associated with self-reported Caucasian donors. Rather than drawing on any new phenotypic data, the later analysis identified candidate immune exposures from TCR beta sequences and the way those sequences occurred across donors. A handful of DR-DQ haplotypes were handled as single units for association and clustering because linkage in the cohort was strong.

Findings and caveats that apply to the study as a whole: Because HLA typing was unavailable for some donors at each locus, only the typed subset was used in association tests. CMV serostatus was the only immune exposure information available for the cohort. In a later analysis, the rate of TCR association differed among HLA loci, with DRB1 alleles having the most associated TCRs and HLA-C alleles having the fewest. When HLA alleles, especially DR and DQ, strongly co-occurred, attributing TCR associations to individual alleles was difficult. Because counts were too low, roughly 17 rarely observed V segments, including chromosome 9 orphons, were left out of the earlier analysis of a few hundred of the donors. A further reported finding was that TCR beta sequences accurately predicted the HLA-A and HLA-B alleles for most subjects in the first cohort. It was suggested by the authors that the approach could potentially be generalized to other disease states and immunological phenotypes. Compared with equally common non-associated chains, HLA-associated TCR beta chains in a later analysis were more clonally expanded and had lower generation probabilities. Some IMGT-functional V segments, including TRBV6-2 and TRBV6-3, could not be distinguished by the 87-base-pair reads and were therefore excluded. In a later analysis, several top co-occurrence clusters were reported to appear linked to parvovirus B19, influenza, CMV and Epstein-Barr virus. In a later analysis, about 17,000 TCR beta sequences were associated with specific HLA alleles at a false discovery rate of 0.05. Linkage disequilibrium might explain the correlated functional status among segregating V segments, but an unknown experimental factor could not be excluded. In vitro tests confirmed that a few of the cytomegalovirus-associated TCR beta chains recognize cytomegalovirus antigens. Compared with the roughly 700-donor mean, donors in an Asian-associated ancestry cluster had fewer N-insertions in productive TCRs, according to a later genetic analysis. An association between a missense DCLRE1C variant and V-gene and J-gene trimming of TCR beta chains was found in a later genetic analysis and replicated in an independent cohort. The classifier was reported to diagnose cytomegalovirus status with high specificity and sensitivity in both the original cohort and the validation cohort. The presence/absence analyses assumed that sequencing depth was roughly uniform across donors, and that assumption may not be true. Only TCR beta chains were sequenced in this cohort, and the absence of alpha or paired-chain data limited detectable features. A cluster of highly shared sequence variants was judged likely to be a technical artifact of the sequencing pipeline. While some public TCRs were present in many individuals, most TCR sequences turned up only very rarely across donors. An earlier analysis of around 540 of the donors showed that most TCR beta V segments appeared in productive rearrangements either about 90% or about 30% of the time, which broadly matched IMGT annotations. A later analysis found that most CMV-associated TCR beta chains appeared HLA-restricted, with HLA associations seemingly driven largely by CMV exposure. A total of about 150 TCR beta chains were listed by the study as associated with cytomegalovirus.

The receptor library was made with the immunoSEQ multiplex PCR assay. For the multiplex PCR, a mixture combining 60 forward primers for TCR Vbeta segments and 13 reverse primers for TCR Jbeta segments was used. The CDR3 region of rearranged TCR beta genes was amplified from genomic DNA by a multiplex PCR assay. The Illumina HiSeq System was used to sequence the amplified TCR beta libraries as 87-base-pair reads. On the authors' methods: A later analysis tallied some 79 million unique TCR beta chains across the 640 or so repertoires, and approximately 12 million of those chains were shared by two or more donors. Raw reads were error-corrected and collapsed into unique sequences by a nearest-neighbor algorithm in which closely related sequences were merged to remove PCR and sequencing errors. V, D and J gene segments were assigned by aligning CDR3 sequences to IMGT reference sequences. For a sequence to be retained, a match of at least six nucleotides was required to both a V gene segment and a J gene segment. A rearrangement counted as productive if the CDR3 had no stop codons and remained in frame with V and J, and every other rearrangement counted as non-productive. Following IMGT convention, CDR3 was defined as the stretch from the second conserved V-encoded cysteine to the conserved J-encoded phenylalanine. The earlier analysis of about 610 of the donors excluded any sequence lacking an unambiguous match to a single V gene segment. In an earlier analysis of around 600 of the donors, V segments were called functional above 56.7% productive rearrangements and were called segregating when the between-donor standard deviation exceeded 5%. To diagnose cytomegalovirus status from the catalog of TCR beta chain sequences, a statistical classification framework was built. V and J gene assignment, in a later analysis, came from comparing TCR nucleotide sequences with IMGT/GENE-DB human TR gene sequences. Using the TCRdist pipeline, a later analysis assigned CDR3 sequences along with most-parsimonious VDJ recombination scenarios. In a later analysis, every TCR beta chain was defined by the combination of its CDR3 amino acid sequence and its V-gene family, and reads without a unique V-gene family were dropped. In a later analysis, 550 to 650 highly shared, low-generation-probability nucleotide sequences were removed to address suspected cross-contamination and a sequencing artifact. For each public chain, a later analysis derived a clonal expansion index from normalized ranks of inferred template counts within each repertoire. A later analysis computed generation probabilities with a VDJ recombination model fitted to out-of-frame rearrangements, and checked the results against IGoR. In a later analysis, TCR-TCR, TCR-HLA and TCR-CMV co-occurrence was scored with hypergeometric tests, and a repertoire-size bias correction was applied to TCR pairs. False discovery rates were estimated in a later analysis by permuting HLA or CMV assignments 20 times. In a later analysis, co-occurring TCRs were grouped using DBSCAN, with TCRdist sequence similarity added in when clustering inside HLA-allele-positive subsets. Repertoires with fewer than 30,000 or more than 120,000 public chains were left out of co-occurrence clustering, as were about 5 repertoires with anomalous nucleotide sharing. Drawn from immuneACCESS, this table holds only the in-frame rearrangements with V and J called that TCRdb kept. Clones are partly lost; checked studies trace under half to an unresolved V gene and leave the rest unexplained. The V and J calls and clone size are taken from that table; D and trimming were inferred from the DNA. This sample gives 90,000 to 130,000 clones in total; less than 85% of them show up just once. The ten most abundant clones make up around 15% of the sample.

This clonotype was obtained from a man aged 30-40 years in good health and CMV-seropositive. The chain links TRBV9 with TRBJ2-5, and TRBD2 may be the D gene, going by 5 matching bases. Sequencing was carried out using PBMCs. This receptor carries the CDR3 CASSAPGIRETQYF. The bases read TGTGCCAGCAGCGCCCCGGGGATCCGAGAGACCCAGTACTTC. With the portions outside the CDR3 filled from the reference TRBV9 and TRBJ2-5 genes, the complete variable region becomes DSGVTQTPKHLITATGQRVTLRCSPRSGDLSVYWYQQSLDQGLQFLIQYYNGEERAKGNILERFSAQQFPDLHSELNLSSLELGDSALYFCASSAPGIRETQYFGPGTRLLVL.